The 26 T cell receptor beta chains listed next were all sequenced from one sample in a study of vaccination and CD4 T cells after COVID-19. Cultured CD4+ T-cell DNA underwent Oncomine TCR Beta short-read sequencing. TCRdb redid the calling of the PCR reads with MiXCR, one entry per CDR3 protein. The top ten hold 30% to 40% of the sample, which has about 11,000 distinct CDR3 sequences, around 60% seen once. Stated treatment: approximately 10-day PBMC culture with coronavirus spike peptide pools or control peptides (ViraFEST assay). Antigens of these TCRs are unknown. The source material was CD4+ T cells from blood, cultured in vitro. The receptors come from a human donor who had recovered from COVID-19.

CDR3 sequence (DNA): TGTGCCAGCAGTGAACGCCCAGCGTATGGCTACACCTTC. Its protein is CASSERPAYGYTF. The chain uses TRBV2 and TRBJ1-2; D gene unclear. V lost 2 bases and J 5 bases, leaving 9 bases between the germline ends. The CDR3 loop spans 13 amino acids. From germline, CDR1 is SNHLY and CDR2 FYNNEI.

The CDR3 nucleotides read TGTGCCAGCAGCCCCCTCGGCTACCAAGAGACCCAGTACTTC. Translated, it gives CASSPLGYQETQYF. The chain recombines TRBV7-2 with TRBJ2-5; D is uncertain. The V gene lost 5 bases and the J gene lost 0 bases, with 10 bases spanning the gap. Germline V gene data show CDR1 as SGHTA and CDR2 as FQGNSA. This CDR3 is 14 amino acids long.

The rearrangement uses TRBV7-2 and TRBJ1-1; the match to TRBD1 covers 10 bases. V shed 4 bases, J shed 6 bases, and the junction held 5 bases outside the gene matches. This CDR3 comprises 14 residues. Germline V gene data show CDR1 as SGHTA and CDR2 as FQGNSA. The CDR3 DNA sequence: TGTGCCAGCAGCTCGGGACAGGGGACCGCTGAAGCTTTCTTT. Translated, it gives CASSSGQGTAEAFF.

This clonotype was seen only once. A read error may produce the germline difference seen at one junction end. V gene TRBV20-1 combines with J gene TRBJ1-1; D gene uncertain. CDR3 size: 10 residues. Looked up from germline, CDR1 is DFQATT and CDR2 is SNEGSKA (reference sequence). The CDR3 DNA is TGCGGTGCTAGAGAAGGGGAAGCTTTCTTT. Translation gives CGAREGEAFF.

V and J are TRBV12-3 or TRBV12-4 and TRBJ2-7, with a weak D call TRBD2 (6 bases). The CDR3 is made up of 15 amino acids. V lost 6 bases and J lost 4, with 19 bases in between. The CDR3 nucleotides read TGTGCCAGCAGCCCTCTCGCGGGGATGGCTTACGAGCAGTACTTC. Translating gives CASSPLAGMAYEQYF.

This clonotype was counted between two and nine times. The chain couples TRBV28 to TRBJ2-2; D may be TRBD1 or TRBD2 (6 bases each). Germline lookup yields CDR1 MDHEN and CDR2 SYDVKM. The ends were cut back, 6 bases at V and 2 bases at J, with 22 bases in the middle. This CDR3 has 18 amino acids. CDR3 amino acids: CASSTVGGGLFNTGELFF. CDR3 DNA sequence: TGTGCCAGCAGCACGGTTGGAGGGGGTCTCTTTAACACCGGGGAGCTGTTTTTT.

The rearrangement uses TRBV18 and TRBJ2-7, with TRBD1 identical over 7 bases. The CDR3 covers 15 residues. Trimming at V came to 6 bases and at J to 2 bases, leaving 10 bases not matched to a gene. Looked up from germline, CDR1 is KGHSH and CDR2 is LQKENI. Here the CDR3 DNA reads TGTGCCAGCTCCCCCTGGACAGGTGGAACCTACGAGCAGTACTTC. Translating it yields CASSPWTGGTYEQYF.

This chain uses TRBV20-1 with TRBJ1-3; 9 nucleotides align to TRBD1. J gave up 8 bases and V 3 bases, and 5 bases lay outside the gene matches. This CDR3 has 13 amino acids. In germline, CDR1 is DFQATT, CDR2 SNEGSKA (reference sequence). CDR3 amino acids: CSASGTGRHTIYF. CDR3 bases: TGCAGTGCTAGCGGGACAGGGAGACACACCATATATTTT.

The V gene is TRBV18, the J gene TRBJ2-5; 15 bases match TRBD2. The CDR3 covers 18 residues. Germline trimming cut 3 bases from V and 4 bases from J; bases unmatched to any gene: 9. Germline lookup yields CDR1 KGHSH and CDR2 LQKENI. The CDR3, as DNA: TGTGCCAGCTCACCGGGACTAGCGGGGGGCATTGGAGGAGAGACCCAGTACTTC. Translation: CASSPGLAGGIGGETQYF. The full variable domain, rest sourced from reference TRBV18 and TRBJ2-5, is NAGVMQNPRHLVRRRGQEARLRCSPMKGHSHVYWYRQLPEEGLKFMVYLQKENIIDESGMPKERFSAEFPKEGPSILRIQQVVRGDSAAYFCASSPGLAGGIGGETQYFGPGTRLLVL.

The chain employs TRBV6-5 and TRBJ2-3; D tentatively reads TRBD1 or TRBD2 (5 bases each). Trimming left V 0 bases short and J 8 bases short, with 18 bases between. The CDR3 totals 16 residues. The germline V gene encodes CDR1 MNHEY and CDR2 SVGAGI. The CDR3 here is CASSYSSGAGGATQYF. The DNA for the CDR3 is TGTGCCAGCAGTTACTCTTCCGGCGCGGGTGGGGCTACGCAGTATTTT.

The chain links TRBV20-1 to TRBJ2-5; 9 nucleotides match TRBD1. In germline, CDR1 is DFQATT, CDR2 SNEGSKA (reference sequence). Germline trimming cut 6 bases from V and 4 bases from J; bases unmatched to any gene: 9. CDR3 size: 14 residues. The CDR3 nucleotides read TGCAGTGCGAAACAGGGGGCTCCTTCAGAGACCCAGTACTTC. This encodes CSAKQGAPSETQYF.

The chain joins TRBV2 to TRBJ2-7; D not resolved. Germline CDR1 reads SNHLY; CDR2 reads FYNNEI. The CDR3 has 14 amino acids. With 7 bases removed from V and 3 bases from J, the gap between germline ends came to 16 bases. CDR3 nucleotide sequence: TGTGCCAGCAACAAGTCTTTCCGCCGCTACGAGCAGTACTTC. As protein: CASNKSFRRYEQYF.

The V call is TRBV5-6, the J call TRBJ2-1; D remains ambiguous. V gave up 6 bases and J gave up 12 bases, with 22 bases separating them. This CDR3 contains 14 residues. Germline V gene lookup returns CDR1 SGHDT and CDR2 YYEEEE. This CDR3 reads CASTIFGPSDRQFF. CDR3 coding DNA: TGTGCCAGCACCATCTTCGGCCCCTCGGACCGGCAGTTCTTC.

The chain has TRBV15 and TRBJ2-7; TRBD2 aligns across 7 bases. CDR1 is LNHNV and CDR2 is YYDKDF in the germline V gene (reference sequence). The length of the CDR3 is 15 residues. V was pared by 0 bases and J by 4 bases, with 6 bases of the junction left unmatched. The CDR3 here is CATSRDRLAAYEQYF. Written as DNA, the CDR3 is TGTGCCACCAGCAGAGATCGGCTAGCGGCGTACGAGCAGTACTTC. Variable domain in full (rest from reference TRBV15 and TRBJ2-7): DAMVIQNPRYQVTQFGKPVTLSCSQTLNHNVMYWYQQKSSQAPKLLFHYYDKDFNNEADTPDNFQSRRPNTSFCFLDIRSPGLGDTAMYLCATSRDRLAAYEQYFGPGTRLTVT.

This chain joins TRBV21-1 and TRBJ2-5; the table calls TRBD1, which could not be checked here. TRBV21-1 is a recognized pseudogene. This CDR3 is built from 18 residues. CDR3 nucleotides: TGTGCCAGCAGCAAAGTGGGCCGACGGCCCAGCAGGGGAGAGACCCAGTACTTC. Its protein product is CASSKVGRRPSRGETQYF.

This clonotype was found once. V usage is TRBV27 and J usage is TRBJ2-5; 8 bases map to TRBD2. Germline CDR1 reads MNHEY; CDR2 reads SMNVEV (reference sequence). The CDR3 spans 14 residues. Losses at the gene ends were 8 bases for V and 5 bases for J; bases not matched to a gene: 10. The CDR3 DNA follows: TGTGCCAGCCAGAACGGGAGGGGGGGGGAGACCCAGTACTTC. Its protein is CASQNGRGGETQYF.

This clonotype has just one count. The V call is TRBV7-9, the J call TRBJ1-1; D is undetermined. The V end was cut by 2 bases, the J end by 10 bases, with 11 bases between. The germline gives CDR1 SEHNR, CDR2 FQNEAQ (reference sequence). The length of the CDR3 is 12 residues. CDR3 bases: TGTGCCAGCAGCTTACAAGAGTTGGGAGCTTTCTTT. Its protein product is CASSLQELGAFF.

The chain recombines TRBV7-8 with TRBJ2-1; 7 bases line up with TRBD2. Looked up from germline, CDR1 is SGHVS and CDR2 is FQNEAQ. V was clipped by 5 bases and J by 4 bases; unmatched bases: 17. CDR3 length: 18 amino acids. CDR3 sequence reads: CASSVVVVGRARYNEQFF. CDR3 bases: TGTGCCAGCAGCGTGGTGGTAGTGGGGAGGGCCCGATACAATGAGCAGTTCTTC.

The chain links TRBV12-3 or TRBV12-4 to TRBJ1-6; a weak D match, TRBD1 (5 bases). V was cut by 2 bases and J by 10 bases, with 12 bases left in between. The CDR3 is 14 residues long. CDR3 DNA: TGTGCCAGCAGTTTACGTGGGGCAGAGTCACCCCTCCACTTT. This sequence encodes CASSLRGAESPLHF.

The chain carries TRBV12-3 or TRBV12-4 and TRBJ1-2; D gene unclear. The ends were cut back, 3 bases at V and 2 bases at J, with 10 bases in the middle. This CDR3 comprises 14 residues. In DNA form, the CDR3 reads TGTGCCAGCAGTTTGGATCGGGTCAACTATGGCTACACCTTC. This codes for CASSLDRVNYGYTF.

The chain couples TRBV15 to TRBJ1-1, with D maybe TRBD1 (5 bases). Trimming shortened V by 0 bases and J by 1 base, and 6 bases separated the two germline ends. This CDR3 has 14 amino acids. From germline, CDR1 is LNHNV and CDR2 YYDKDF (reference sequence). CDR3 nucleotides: TGTGCCACCAGCAGAGAAGGGGCGAACACTGAAGCTTTCTTT. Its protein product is CATSREGANTEAFF.

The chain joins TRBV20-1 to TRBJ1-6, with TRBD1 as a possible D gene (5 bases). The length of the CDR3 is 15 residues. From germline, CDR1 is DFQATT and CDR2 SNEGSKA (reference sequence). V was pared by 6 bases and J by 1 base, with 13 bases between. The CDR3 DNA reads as TGCAGTGCCTCGGGGGACGGGTCCTATAATTCACCCCTCCACTTT. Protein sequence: CSASGDGSYNSPLHF.

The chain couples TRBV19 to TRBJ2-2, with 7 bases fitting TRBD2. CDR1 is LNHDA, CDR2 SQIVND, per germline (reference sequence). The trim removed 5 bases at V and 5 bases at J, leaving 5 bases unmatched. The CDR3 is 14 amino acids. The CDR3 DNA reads TGTGCCAGTAGTCCTACGGGGGGAACCGGGGAGCTGTTTTTT. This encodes CASSPTGGTGELFF.

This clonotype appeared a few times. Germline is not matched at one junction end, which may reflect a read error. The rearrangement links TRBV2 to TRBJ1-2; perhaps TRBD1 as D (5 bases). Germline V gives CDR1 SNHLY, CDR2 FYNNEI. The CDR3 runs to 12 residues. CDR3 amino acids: CASGDSNYGYTF. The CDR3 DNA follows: TGTGCCAGCGGTGACAGTAACTATGGCTACACCTTC. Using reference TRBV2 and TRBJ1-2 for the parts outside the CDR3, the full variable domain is EPEVTQTPSHQVTQMGQEVILRCVPISNHLYFYWYRQILGQKVEFLVSFYNNEISEKSEIFDDQFSVERPDGSNFTLKIRSTKLEDSAMYFCASGDSNYGYTFGSGTRLTVV.

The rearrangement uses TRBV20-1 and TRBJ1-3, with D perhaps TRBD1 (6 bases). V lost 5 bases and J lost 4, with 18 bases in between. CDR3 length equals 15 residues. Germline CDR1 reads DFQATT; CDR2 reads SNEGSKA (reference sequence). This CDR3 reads CSAGGGAGRGNTIYF. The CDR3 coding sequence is TGCAGTGCTGGAGGGGGGGCAGGGAGAGGAAACACCATATATTTT.

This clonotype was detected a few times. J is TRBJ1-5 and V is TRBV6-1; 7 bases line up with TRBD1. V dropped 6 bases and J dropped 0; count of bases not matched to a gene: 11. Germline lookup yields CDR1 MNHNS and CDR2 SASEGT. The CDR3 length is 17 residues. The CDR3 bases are TGTGCCAGCAGGACTCAGACAGGGACCAATAGCAATCAGCCCCAGCATTTT. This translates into CASRTQTGTNSNQPQHF.